Following are 11 T cell receptor beta chains from one sample sequenced in a study of blood T cell repertoires in COVID-19. Some clones are missing from TCRdb's copy, which holds only in-frame ones; the method was immunoSEQ multiplex PCR. The table has about 71,000 clones, 70% to 90% seen once. Sequencing input: peripheral blood. These receptors were taken from a young man with acute or convalescent COVID-19.

This chain's CDR3 is CAIRGLIGNNSPLHF. The CDR3 coding sequence is TGTGCCATCAGAGGACTTATTGGGAATAATTCACCCCTCCACTTT. The chain links TRBV10-3 to TRBJ1-6; no reliable D call. The ends were cut back, 6 bases at V and 5 bases at J, with 14 bases in the middle. The length of the CDR3 is 15 residues. Germline CDR1 ENHRY, CDR2 SYGVKD.

The chain combines TRBV11-3 with TRBJ2-5, with D possibly TRBD2 on 6 matching bases. CDR3 size: 14 residues. Germline V lookup: CDR1 SGHNT, CDR2 YENEEA. Between the trimmed V and J ends, which lost 1 base and 5 bases, there was a span of 11 bases. CDR3 protein: CASSLAGGGETQYF. For the CDR3, the DNA is TGTGCCAGCAGCTTAGCCGGGGGTGGGGAGACCCAGTACTTC.

This sequence joins TRBV5-1 and TRBJ2-1; 10 bases are a match to TRBD2. This CDR3 is 15 amino acids long. The V and J ends lost 4 bases and 3 bases, in that order; junction bases with no gene match: 4. In germline, CDR1 is SGHRS, CDR2 YFSETQ. In DNA form, the CDR3 reads TGCGCCAGCAGCCCCCGGACTAGCGGCTACAATGAGCAGTTCTTC. Translation: CASSPRTSGYNEQFF.

The chain combines TRBV7-2 with TRBJ1-2; D possibly corresponds to TRBD1 (6 bases). CDR1 is SGHTA, CDR2 FQGNSA, per germline. Between the trimmed V and J ends, which lost 2 bases and 4 bases, there was a span of 14 bases. The CDR3 length is 15 residues. The CDR3: CASSLRQVAGYGYTF. CDR3 nucleotides: TGTGCCAGCAGCTTACGACAGGTTGCCGGCTATGGCTACACCTTC.

The chain uses TRBV6-5 and TRBJ2-7; TRBD1 might be the D (6 bases). CDR1 is MNHEY and CDR2 is SVGAGI in the germline V gene. Trimming took 8 bases from V and 4 from J, leaving 6 bases between them. This CDR3 has 10 amino acids. In DNA form, the CDR3 reads TGTGCCAGCGGACAGTACGAGCAGTACTTC. This codes for CASGQYEQYF.

The table lists this clone with a count of one. The CDR3 DNA reads as TGTGCCACCCTAGAGGGACTAGCGGGAGGCGTTTCCTACAATGAGCAGTTCTTC. Protein product: CATLEGLAGGVSYNEQFF. The chain uses TRBV10-3 and TRBJ2-1; 15 nucleotides align to TRBD2. The J segment lost 1 base and the V segment lost 10 bases, leaving 11 bases of the junction unmatched. The CDR3 loop spans 18 amino acids. Germline CDR1 reads ENHRY; CDR2 reads SYGVKD.

This chain links TRBV12-3 or TRBV12-4 with TRBJ1-1; possibly TRBD1 for D (5 bases). V was clipped by 3 bases and J by 1 base, with 6 bases between them. This CDR3 spans 13 amino acids. The CDR3 sequence is CASSFGANTEAFF. The CDR3 region has the DNA TGTGCCAGCAGTTTTGGGGCGAACACTGAAGCTTTCTTT.

V gene TRBV6-5 combines with J gene TRBJ1-3; D is uncertain. V was trimmed by 2 bases and J by 1 base, leaving 6 bases between them. The CDR3 is 14 amino acids. The germline V gene has CDR1 MNHEY and CDR2 SVGAGI. CDR3 loop: CASSYRRSGNTIYF. CDR3 DNA: TGTGCCAGCAGTTACCGGAGGTCTGGAAACACCATATATTTT.

The chain couples TRBV19 to TRBJ2-7; TRBD2 agrees at 8 bases. Germline CDR1 reads LNHDA; CDR2 reads SQIVND (reference sequence). Germline trimming cut 5 bases from V and 0 bases from J; bases unmatched to any gene: 3. The CDR3 is 14 residues long. CDR3 sequence reads: CASSRGGSSYEQYF. Written as DNA, the CDR3 is TGTGCCAGTAGTCGGGGGGGGAGCTCCTACGAGCAGTACTTC.

This clone appeared many times. The chain uses TRBV6-5 and TRBJ2-7; maybe TRBD1 (6 bases). The length of the CDR3 is 14 residues. The V gene lost 10 bases and the J gene lost 0 bases, with 16 bases spanning the gap. From germline, CDR1 is MNHEY and CDR2 SVGAGI. Here the CDR3 reads CATARSGASYEQYV. In DNA form, the CDR3 reads TGTGCCACCGCCCGGTCAGGGGCCTCCTACGAGCAGTACGTC.

The chain links TRBV30 to TRBJ2-3; 11 nucleotides agree with TRBD2. This CDR3 region has 17 residues. Germline V gene lookup returns CDR1 GTSNPN and CDR2 SVGIG (reference sequence). Unmatched junction bases numbered 11, after V lost 5 bases and J lost 1 base. The CDR3 DNA sequence: TGTGCCTGGGGTAGCGGGAGGGCCGGTTTGGGCACAGATACGCAGTATTTT. Amino acid sequence: CAWGSGRAGLGTDTQYF.